The 19 T cell receptor beta chains below come from one sample, sequenced in a study of T cell changes during pregnancy in multiple sclerosis (dated by TCRdb to the late 2010s). Libraries were made using the immunoSEQ multiplex PCR assay. The clones in this table, taken by TCRdb from immuneACCESS, are in-frame only. Not every clone is retained; where verified, under half of the shortfall comes from an unresolved V gene, and the cause of the rest is unknown. Here the sample has tens of thousands of clones; roughly nine tenths occur a single time. Around 9.5% of the sample belongs to the ten largest clones. The sequencing here drew on peripheral blood, taken after pregnancy. The receptors were sampled from a female donor in good health, enrolled as a control in a pregnancy study.

The chain links TRBV27 to TRBJ2-7; D not resolved. The germline CDR1 and CDR2 sequences are MNHEY and SMNVEV (reference sequence). The V gene lost 2 bases and the J gene lost 0 bases, with 14 bases spanning the gap. This CDR3 is 16 amino acids long. The CDR3 protein is CASSLSPGSSSYEQYF. The CDR3 nucleotides are TGTGCCAGCAGTTTAAGCCCCGGGTCCAGCTCCTACGAGCAGTACTTC.

The chain couples TRBV6-5 to TRBJ2-7, with 7 bases lining up with TRBD1. V was pared by 8 bases and J by 3 bases, with 7 bases of the junction left unmatched. Germline-derived CDR1 and CDR2 are MNHEY and SVGAGI. The length of the CDR3 is 13 residues. Here the CDR3 reads CASSRDRNYEQYF. The CDR3 DNA reads as TGTGCCAGCTCCCGGGACAGAAACTACGAGCAGTACTTC.

The chain employs TRBV5-1 and TRBJ2-5; D is undetermined. V dropped 4 bases and J dropped 1 base, with 11 bases sitting between them. CDR1 is SGHRS and CDR2 is YFSETQ in the germline V gene. The CDR3 runs 14 residues. The CDR3 protein is CASSREAAQETQYF. In DNA, the CDR3 is TGCGCCAGCAGCCGCGAGGCCGCCCAAGAGACCCAGTACTTC. Variable domain in full (rest from reference TRBV5-1 and TRBJ2-5): KAGVTQTPRYLIKTRGQQVTLSCSPISGHRSVSWYQQTPGQGLQFLFEYFSETQRNKGNFPGRFSGRQFSNSRSEMNVSTLELGDSALYLCASSREAAQETQYFGPGTRLLVL.

This clone was seen just once. The genes are TRBV18 and TRBJ2-7; 8 bases line up with TRBD2. Trimming took 7 bases from V and 3 from J; bases not matched to a gene: 5. CDR1 is KGHSH and CDR2 is LQKENI in the germline V gene. CDR3 length equals 13 residues. The CDR3 loop reads CASFASGSYEQYF. The CDR3, as DNA: TGTGCCAGCTTCGCGAGCGGGAGCTACGAGCAGTACTTC.

V is TRBV6-1 and J is TRBJ1-2, with D possibly being TRBD1 (6 bases). V lost 4 bases to trimming and J lost 4 bases, with 10 bases between them. There are 13 residues in the CDR3. In germline, CDR1 is MNHNS, CDR2 SASEGT. The CDR3 loop is CASSVGDTYGYTF. For the CDR3, the DNA is TGTGCCAGCAGTGTAGGGGACACCTATGGCTACACCTTC.

Here the CDR3 reads CASSEPGQGAHGYTF. The CDR3 bases are TGTGCCAGCAGCGAGCCGGGACAGGGGGCGCATGGCTACACCTTC. The J gene is TRBJ1-2, the V gene TRBV9; 12 positions agree with TRBD1. With V trimmed by 3 bases and J by 6 bases, 6 bases remained unmatched. The CDR3 is made up of 15 amino acids. Germline lookup yields CDR1 SGDLS and CDR2 YYNGEE. The full variable domain, its missing parts supplied by reference TRBV9 and TRBJ1-2, is DSGVTQTPKHLITATGQRVTLRCSPRSGDLSVYWYQQSLDQGLQFLIQYYNGEERAKGNILERFSAQQFPDLHSELNLSSLELGDSALYFCASSEPGQGAHGYTFGSGTRLTVV.

The chain has TRBV18 and TRBJ1-1, with D unclear. Germline V gene lookup returns CDR1 KGHSH and CDR2 LQKENI. This CDR3 is built from 14 residues. V dropped 1 base and J dropped 3 bases, with 9 bases sitting between them. CDR3: CASSPRAQDTEAFF. CDR3 DNA: TGTGCCAGCTCACCACGGGCTCAGGACACTGAAGCTTTCTTT.

V gene TRBV2 combines with J gene TRBJ2-7; D may be TRBD1 (6 bases). Trimming cost V 3 bases and J 13 bases, with 22 bases left between them. In germline, CDR1 is SNHLY, CDR2 FYNNEI. The CDR3 consists of 14 residues. The CDR3 is CASSDPTGQPPFYF. Written as DNA, the CDR3 is TGTGCCAGCAGTGACCCGACCGGACAGCCCCCGTTTTACTTC.

This clone has only a few counts. The chain combines TRBV5-8 with TRBJ2-7; 14 bases line up with TRBD2. V lost 4 bases, J lost 2 bases, and 5 bases stayed unmatched. The germline CDR1 and CDR2 sequences are SGHTS and YDEGEE. CDR3 size: 16 residues. CDR3 sequence reads: CASSGGTSGGTYEQYF. The CDR3, as DNA: TGTGCCAGCAGCGGCGGGACTAGCGGGGGAACCTACGAGCAGTACTTC.

This chain joins TRBV12-5 and TRBJ2-3, with 9 bases that match TRBD1. CDR1 and CDR2 (germline): LGHNT, FRNRAP. CDR3 length: 14 residues. V was pared by 6 bases and J by 6 bases, with 7 bases of the junction left unmatched. CDR3 residues: CASGPGQGVDTQYF. In DNA, the CDR3 is TGTGCTAGTGGGCCGGGACAGGGAGTCGATACGCAGTATTTT.

The chain links TRBV5-1 to TRBJ2-3; TRBD2 agrees at 14 bases. V shed 0 bases and J 2 bases; nucleotides not matched to a gene: 8. The CDR3 extends over 19 amino acids. Per the germline V gene, CDR1 is SGHRS and CDR2 is YFSETQ. This chain's CDR3 is CASSLDPGLAGVNTDTQYF. The CDR3 bases are TGCGCCAGCAGCTTGGACCCGGGACTAGCGGGGGTCAACACAGATACGCAGTATTTT.

This clone was counted only a few times. For the CDR3, the DNA is TGTGCCAGTACGAGCGGAACCTCCTACGAGCAGTACTTC. Translated, it gives CASTSGTSYEQYF. The chain recombines TRBV6-5 with TRBJ2-7; the D gene is possibly TRBD2 (5 bases). Trimming took off 9 bases at V and 0 bases at J, with 12 bases between the two ends. The CDR3 has 13 amino acids. Germline CDR1 reads MNHEY; CDR2 reads SVGAGI.

The rearrangement links TRBV4-1 to TRBJ2-1; 7 bases match TRBD1. V lost 3 bases to trimming and J lost 7 bases; unmatched junction nucleotides: 9. Germline-derived CDR1 and CDR2 are MGHRA and YSYEKL. This CDR3 is 15 amino acids long. This CDR3 is CASSHIRQGGNEQFF. The CDR3 region has the DNA TGCGCCAGCAGCCATATAAGACAGGGTGGAAATGAGCAGTTCTTC.

This chain links TRBV12-5 with TRBJ2-1, with 10 bases fitting TRBD2. Trimming at V came to 5 bases and at J to 6 bases, leaving 7 bases not matched to a gene. This CDR3 contains 15 residues. CDR1 and CDR2 (germline): LGHNT, FRNRAP. Here the CDR3 reads CASGPPAGGLNEQFF. The CDR3 DNA sequence: TGTGCTAGTGGTCCCCCAGCGGGGGGGCTCAATGAGCAGTTCTTC.

V is TRBV6-1 and J is TRBJ1-2; no reliable D call. There are 10 residues in the CDR3. Per germline, CDR1 MNHNS and CDR2 SASEGT. V dropped 2 bases and J dropped 8 bases, with 3 bases sitting between them. CDR3 sequence reads: CASSESGYTF. For the CDR3, the DNA is TGTGCCAGCAGTGAATCAGGCTACACCTTC.

The rearrangement uses TRBV30 and TRBJ1-2; D remains unclear. Trimming shortened V by 7 bases and J by 7 bases, and 16 bases separated the two germline ends. CDR3 length equals 12 residues. Germline CDR1 is GTSNPN and CDR2 is SVGIG (reference sequence). The CDR3 reads CALLGGGIGYTF. The CDR3 region has the DNA TGTGCCTTATTAGGTGGCGGGATTGGCTACACCTTC.

The chain has TRBV11-2 and TRBJ2-1, with 10 nucleotides matching TRBD1. This CDR3 region has 15 residues. V lost 4 bases to trimming and J lost 4 bases; unmatched junction nucleotides: 4. In germline, CDR1 is SGHAT, CDR2 FQNNGV. CDR3 DNA: TGTGCCAGCAGCTACAGGGGACAGGGGTACAATGAGCAGTTCTTC. Translation gives CASSYRGQGYNEQFF.

This clone was counted between two and nine times. The chain has TRBV21-1 and TRBJ2-7; TRBD1 reflects the table's D call only, with no check against the DNA. TRBV21-1 is reported as a pseudogene. The length of the CDR3 is 14 residues. CDR3 sequence (DNA): TGTGCCAGCAGCAAAAACAGGGTAGGTTACGAGCAGTACTTC. This translates into CASSKNRVGYEQYF.

The chain joins TRBV7-2 to TRBJ1-3; weak D call: TRBD1 (6 bases). Germline CDR1 is SGHTA and CDR2 is FQGNSA. V lost 1 base and J 1 base, leaving 11 bases between the germline ends. The CDR3 totals 16 residues. CDR3 in DNA: TGTGCCAGCAGCTTAGTATCCCAGGGGTCTGGAAACACCATATATTTT. This translates into CASSLVSQGSGNTIYF.